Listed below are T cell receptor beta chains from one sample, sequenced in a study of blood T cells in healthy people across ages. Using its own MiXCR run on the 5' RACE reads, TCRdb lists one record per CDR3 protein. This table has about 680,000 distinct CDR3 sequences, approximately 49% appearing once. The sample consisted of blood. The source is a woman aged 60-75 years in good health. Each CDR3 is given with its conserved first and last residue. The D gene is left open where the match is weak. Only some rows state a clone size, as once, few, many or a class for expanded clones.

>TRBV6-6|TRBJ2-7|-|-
CASSYDGVLYEQYF
TGTGCCAGCAGTTACGACGGCGTGCTCTACGAGCAGTACTTC
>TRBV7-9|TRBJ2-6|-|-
CASAQGAGANVLTF
TGTGCCTCAGCACAAGGTGCTGGGGCCAACGTCCTGACTTTC
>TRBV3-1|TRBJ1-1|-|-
CASSQVATEAFF
TGTGCCAGCAGCCAGGTGGCCACTGAAGCTTTCTTT
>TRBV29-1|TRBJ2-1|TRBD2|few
CSVSGFVGGGYNEQFF
TGCAGCGTTTCGGGCTTCGTGGGGGGGGGGTATAATGAGCAGTTCTTC
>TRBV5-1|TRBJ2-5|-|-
CASSFGEVPGTQYF
TGCGCCAGCAGTTTTGGAGAGGTTCCAGGGACCCAGTACTTC
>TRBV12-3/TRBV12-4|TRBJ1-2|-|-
CASSEGGRGYTF
TGTGCCAGCAGTGAGGGGGGACGCGGCTACACCTTC
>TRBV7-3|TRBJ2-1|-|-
CASSLSSSGTYNEQFF
TGTGCCAGCAGCCTATCCTCGAGCGGTACCTACAATGAGCAGTTCTTC
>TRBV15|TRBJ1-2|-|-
CATSRPSNYGYTF
TGTGCCACCAGCAGACCGTCGAACTATGGCTACACCTTC
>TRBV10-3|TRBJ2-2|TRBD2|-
CAIRGLAGGAGELFF
TGTGCCATCAGGGGACTAGCGGGGGGCGCCGGGGAGCTGTTTTTT
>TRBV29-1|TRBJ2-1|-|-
CSGVADYNEQFF
TGCAGCGGTGTAGCAGACTACAATGAGCAGTTCTTC
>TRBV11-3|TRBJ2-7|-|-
CAGSLDLGYEQYF
TGTGCCGGCAGCTTAGATCTCGGTTACGAGCAGTACTTC
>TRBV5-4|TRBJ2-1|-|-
CASSLPSGNNEQFF
TGTGCCAGCAGCTTGCCGTCAGGCAACAATGAGCAGTTCTTC
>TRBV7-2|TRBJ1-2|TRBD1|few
CASSPDRAIYGYTF
TGTGCCAGCAGCCCGGACAGGGCCATCTATGGCTACACCTTC
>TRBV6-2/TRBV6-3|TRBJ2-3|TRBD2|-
CASSYALAGASGTQYF
TGTGCCAGCAGTTACGCGCTAGCGGGAGCTAGTGGTACGCAGTATTTT
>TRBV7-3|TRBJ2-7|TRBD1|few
CASSQDRGRPYEQYF
TGTGCCAGCAGCCAAGACAGGGGTAGACCCTACGAGCAGTACTTC
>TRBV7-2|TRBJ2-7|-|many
CASSKERGSHEQYF
TGTGCCAGCAGCAAAGAAAGAGGTTCCCACGAGCAGTACTTC
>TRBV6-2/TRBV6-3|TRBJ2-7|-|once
CASRDGRNYYDEQYF
TGTGCCAGCAGGGACGGGCGGAACTACTACGATGAGCAGTACTTC
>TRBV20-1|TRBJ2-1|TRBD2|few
CSANIATSGTNNEQFF
TGCAGTGCTAACATAGCGACTAGCGGGACCAACAATGAGCAGTTCTTC
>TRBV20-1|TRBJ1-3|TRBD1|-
CSARDTGTGATGNTIYF
TGCAGTGCTAGAGATACCGGAACAGGGGCGACTGGAAACACCATATATTTT
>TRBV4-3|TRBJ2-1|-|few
CASSQEALYNEQFF
TGCGCCAGCAGCCAAGAAGCTCTCTACAATGAGCAGTTCTTC
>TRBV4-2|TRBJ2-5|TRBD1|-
CASSLDTGGEETQYF
TGTGCCAGCAGCCTCGATACAGGGGGAGAAGAGACCCAGTACTTC
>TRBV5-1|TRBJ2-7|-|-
CASSSVQGSYEQYF
TGCGCCAGCAGCTCGGTACAGGGTTCGTACGAGCAGTACTTC
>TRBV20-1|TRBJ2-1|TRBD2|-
CSAMELAGVLYEQFF
TGCAGTGCCATGGAACTAGCGGGAGTATTATATGAGCAGTTCTTC
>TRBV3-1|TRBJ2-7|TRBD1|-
CASSQDRAGGSEQYF
TGTGCCAGCAGCCAAGATCGGGCAGGGGGCAGCGAGCAGTACTTC
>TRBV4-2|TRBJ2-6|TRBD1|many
CASRWTGPNPAGANVLTF
TGTGCCAGCAGATGGACAGGGCCGAATCCCGCAGGGGCCAACGTCCTGACTTTC
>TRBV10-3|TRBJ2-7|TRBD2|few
CAISERLAGDYEQYF
TGTGCCATCAGTGAGAGACTAGCGGGAGACTACGAGCAGTACTTC
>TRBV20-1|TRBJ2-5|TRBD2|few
CSAWEGTTKQQYF
TGCAGTGCTTGGGAGGGGACTACGAAGCAGCAGTACTTC
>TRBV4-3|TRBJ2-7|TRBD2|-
CASSQGLGLAGDPTYEQYF
TGCGCCAGCAGCCAAGGGTTGGGACTAGCGGGGGACCCAACCTACGAGCAGTACTTC
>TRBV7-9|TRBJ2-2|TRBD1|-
CASSTRQGSNTGELFF
TGTGCCAGCAGCACCCGACAGGGCTCGAACACCGGGGAGCTGTTTTTT
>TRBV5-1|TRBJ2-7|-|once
CASISSGDLDEQYF
TGCGCCAGCATCTCGTCAGGGGACTTAGACGAGCAGTACTTC
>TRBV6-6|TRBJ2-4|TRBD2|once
CASSDSRTSHIQYF
TGTGCCAGCAGTGACTCTAGGACTAGCCACATTCAGTACTTC
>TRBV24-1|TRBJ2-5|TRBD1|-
CATSTGAQETQYF
TGTGCCACCAGTACAGGGGCACAAGAGACCCAGTACTTC
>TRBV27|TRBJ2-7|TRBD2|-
CASSHSGSNTYEQYF
TGTGCCAGCAGTCATAGCGGGAGTAATACATACGAGCAGTACTTC
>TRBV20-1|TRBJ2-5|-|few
CSARGPWTVPRETQYF
TGCAGTGCTAGGGGACCTTGGACGGTCCCGCGGGAGACCCAGTACTTC
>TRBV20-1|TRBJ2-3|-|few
CSAFVRGADTQYF
TGCAGTGCTTTTGTACGGGGGGCGGATACGCAGTATTTT
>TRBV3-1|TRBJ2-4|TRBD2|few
CASSQGSGVNIQYF
TGTGCCAGCAGCCAAGGTAGCGGGGTAAACATTCAGTACTTC
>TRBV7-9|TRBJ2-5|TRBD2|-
CASSLRLAGGGETQYF
TGTGCCAGCAGCTTACGACTAGCGGGAGGTGGAGAGACCCAGTACTTC
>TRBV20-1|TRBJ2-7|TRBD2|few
CSAPPAGLPAAEQYF
TGCAGTGCCCCACCCGCGGGACTACCGGCCGCCGAGCAGTACTTC
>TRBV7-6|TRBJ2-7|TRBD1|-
CASSPRDGGTGLTYVQYF
TGTGCCAGCAGCCCCAGGGACGGGGGGACAGGGTTGACCTACGTGCAGTACTTC
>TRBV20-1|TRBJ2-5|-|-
CSAPMTGRQETQYF
TGCAGTGCTCCCATGACAGGTCGGCAAGAGACCCAGTACTTC
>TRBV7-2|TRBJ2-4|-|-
CASSLERGGNIQYF
TGTGCCAGCAGCTTGGAGAGGGGCGGAAACATTCAGTACTTC
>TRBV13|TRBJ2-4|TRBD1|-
CASRHRQGRPIQYF
TGTGCCAGCAGGCATCGACAGGGGCGACCAATTCAGTACTTC
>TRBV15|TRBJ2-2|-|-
CATSRDGDWKNTGELFF
TGTGCCACCAGCAGAGATGGGGACTGGAAGAACACCGGGGAGCTGTTTTTT
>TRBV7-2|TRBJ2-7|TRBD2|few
CASRQTSGSSYEQYF
TGTGCCAGCAGGCAGACTAGCGGATCGTCCTACGAGCAGTACTTC
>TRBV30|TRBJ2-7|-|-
CAWSTGSDERYF
TGTGCCTGGAGCACGGGCAGTGACGAGCGGTACTTC
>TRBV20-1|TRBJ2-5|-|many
CSAVREETQYF
TGCAGTGCTGTGAGGGAAGAGACCCAGTACTTC
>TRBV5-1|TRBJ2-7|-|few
CASSLDASYEQYF
TGCGCCAGCAGCTTAGACGCATCGTACGAGCAGTACTTC
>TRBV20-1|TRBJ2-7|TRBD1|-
CSARARDRAYEQYF
TGCAGTGCTAGGGCCCGGGACAGGGCCTACGAGCAGTACTTC